The 29 T cell receptor beta chains below all came from one sample that was sequenced in a study of T cells in Graves' hyperthyroidism and ophthalmopathy. The investigators amplified TCR beta CDR3 regions from RNA transcripts. HTBI primers were used for first-round RT-PCR of the TCR CDR3. TCRdb analysed the multiplex PCR reads with MiXCR anew, one entry per CDR3 protein. Here the sample spans about 290,000 distinct CDR3 sequences, roughly 13% being singletons. The sample comprised blood. All receptors derive from a middle-aged woman with Graves' hyperthyroidism.

This clonotype was picked up many times. This rearrangement joins TRBV30 to TRBJ2-7; unclear D gene. In germline, CDR1 is GTSNPN, CDR2 SVGIG (reference sequence). The CDR3 has 15 residues. V was clipped by 0 bases and J by 2 bases, with 14 bases between them. CDR3 nucleotide sequence: TGTGCCTGGAGTGTACCTCGACAAACTACCTACGAGCAGTACTTC. It yields the protein CAWSVPRQTTYEQYF.

In this sample, this clonotype turned up a few times. The chain combines TRBV5-1 with TRBJ2-1, with D hard to call. Germline values: CDR1 SGHRS, CDR2 YFSETQ. V was clipped by 0 bases and J by 10 bases, with 11 bases between them. CDR3 length: 13 residues. CDR3: CASSLVFGSEQFF. The CDR3, as DNA: TGCGCCAGCAGCTTGGTCTTCGGGTCAGAGCAGTTCTTC.

The table lists this clonotype with many counts. In nucleotides, the CDR3 is TGTGCCAGCTCCCGACAGGTCTATGGCTACACCTTC. This encodes CASSRQVYGYTF. The gene calls are TRBV12-3 or TRBV12-4 and TRBJ1-2, with D possibly matching TRBD1 (6 bases). The CDR3 contains 12 residues. V was pared by 8 bases and J by 4 bases, with 11 bases between.

This clonotype was detected ten times or more. The V gene is TRBV11-3, the J gene TRBJ1-2; 8 bases match TRBD1. Germline lookup yields CDR1 SGHNT and CDR2 YENEEA. V shed 5 bases, J shed 7 bases, and the junction held 12 bases outside the gene matches. The CDR3 totals 15 residues. The CDR3 DNA sequence: TGTGCCAGCAGCCCCACTACCGGGACAGGAGGTGGCTACACCTTC. Its protein product is CASSPTTGTGGGYTF.

The chain combines TRBV29-1 with TRBJ2-2; D unclear. In germline, CDR1 is SQVTM, CDR2 ANQGSEA. This CDR3 contains 12 residues. V dropped 5 bases and J dropped 5 bases, with 9 bases sitting between them. CDR3 protein: CSVQTGTGELFF. In nucleotides, the CDR3 is TGCAGCGTTCAGACGGGTACCGGGGAGCTGTTTTTT.

This clonotype was seen many times. This chain connects TRBV10-3 to TRBJ2-7, with D perhaps being TRBD1 or TRBD2 (5 bases each). Trimming cost V 4 bases and J 1 base, with 8 bases left between them. CDR3 size: 13 residues. The V gene's germline CDR1 is ENHRY and CDR2 SYGVKD. CDR3 amino acids: CAISGEGSYEQYF. CDR3 DNA: TGTGCCATCAGTGGTGAGGGGTCCTACGAGCAGTACTTC.

This clonotype came up many times. V gene TRBV7-9 combines with J gene TRBJ2-1, with D possibly TRBD2 on 5 matching bases. V was cut by 3 bases and J by 7 bases, with 16 bases left in between. The germline gives CDR1 SEHNR, CDR2 FQNEAQ (reference sequence). The CDR3 consists of 15 residues. Here the CDR3 DNA reads TGTGCCAGCAGCTTCCGGGGTCTTGGAGGAAATGAGCAGTTCTTC. Translated, it gives CASSFRGLGGNEQFF.

The rearrangement links TRBV12-3 or TRBV12-4 to TRBJ1-6; 8 bases line up with TRBD1. This CDR3 has 16 amino acids. Trimming took 6 bases from V and 9 from J; bases not matched to a gene: 13. In nucleotides, the CDR3 is TGTGCCAGCAGGGATCCAGGGGGCGCGCAGGGTTCACCCCTCCACTTT. Translated, it gives CASRDPGGAQGSPLHF.

This clonotype was picked up many times. V gene TRBV11-2 combines with J gene TRBJ2-7, with D possibly being TRBD1 (5 bases). The ends were cut back, 4 bases at V and 4 bases at J, with 11 bases in the middle. The CDR3 is 13 residues long. The germline gives CDR1 SGHAT, CDR2 FQNNGV. As DNA, the CDR3 is TGTGCCAGCAGCTCCTTCAGGGAATACGAGCAGTACTTC. Translation: CASSSFREYEQYF.

This clonotype appeared many times. The chain couples TRBV2 to TRBJ1-5, with D possibly being TRBD1 (5 bases). CDR1 SNHLY and CDR2 FYNNEI come from the germline V gene. This CDR3 spans 14 amino acids. V lost 3 bases to trimming and J lost 6 bases, with 12 bases between them. The CDR3 DNA sequence: TGTGCCAGCAGTGAGGGTCAGGGTGGTCAGCCCCAGCATTTT. This codes for CASSEGQGGQPQHF. The full variable domain, in which reference TRBV2 and TRBJ1-5 provide the parts outside the CDR3, is EPEVTQTPSHQVTQMGQEVILRCVPISNHLYFYWYRQILGQKVEFLVSFYNNEISEKSEIFDDQFSVERPDGSNFTLKIRSTKLEDSAMYFCASSEGQGGQPQHFGDGTRLSIL.

The chain employs TRBV3-1 and TRBJ2-1; D ambiguous. Looked up from germline, CDR1 is LGHDT and CDR2 is YNNKEL (reference sequence). The CDR3 contains 15 residues. Trimming took 1 base from V and 7 from J, leaving 14 bases between them. CDR3 in amino acids: CASSQGGGQGNEQFF. CDR3 DNA: TGTGCCAGCAGCCAAGGGGGTGGCCAAGGGAATGAGCAGTTCTTC.

The genes are TRBV20-1 and TRBJ2-1; a possible D gene is TRBD2 (5 bases). The ends were cut back, 6 bases at V and 0 bases at J, with 15 bases in the middle. Germline values: CDR1 DFQATT, CDR2 SNEGSKA (reference sequence). The CDR3 is 15 residues long. The CDR3 DNA follows: TGCAGTGCCACCGACTACTCGAGCTCCTACAATGAGCAGTTCTTC. This translates into CSATDYSSSYNEQFF.

V is TRBV5-4 and J is TRBJ1-4, with D uncertain. CDR3 length equals 13 residues. Germline V CDR1 and CDR2: SGHNT, YYREEE (reference sequence). Trimming took off 4 bases at V and 5 bases at J, with 9 bases between the two ends. The CDR3 is CASSATENEKLFF. The CDR3, as DNA: TGTGCCAGCAGCGCCACGGAAAATGAAAAACTGTTTTTT.

The genes are TRBV19 and TRBJ2-3, with D possibly matching TRBD1 (6 bases). The length of the CDR3 is 15 residues. Trimming cost V 4 bases and J 5 bases, with 16 bases left between them. The germline V gene has CDR1 LNHDA and CDR2 SQIVND (reference sequence). CDR3 nucleotide sequence: TGTGCCAGTAGTAGCCTCGTCGCAGGGGAAGATACGCAGTATTTT. This gives the protein CASSSLVAGEDTQYF. Full variable domain (remainder filled in from reference TRBV19 and TRBJ2-3): DGGITQSPKYLFRKEGQNVTLSCEQNLNHDAMYWYRQDPGQGLRLIYYSQIVNDFQKGDIAEGYSVSREKKESFPLTVTSAQKNPTAFYLCASSSLVAGEDTQYFGPGTRLTVL.

The V and J genes are TRBV6-1 and TRBJ2-7; tentatively, D is TRBD1 (6 bases). Trimming took off 9 bases at V and 7 bases at J, with 16 bases between the two ends. Germline assignment: CDR1 MNHNS and CDR2 SASEGT. The CDR3 consists of 12 residues. The CDR3 loop is CARQGQPSEQYF. CDR3 sequence (DNA): TGTGCCAGGCAAGGACAGCCCTCTGAGCAGTACTTC.

This clonotype was counted a few times. Compared with germline, one end of the junction differs, possibly owing to a read error. J is TRBJ2-7 and V is TRBV12-3 or TRBV12-4, with D unresolved. The CDR3 consists of 14 residues. The CDR3 sequence: CASSLGSTSYGQYF. Here the CDR3 DNA reads TGTGCCAGCAGTTTAGGCAGTACCTCCTACGGGCAGTACTTC.

There are many counts of this clonotype. V and J are TRBV3-1 and TRBJ2-2; tentatively, D is TRBD1 (6 bases). CDR3 length: 15 residues. Germline assignment: CDR1 LGHDT and CDR2 YNNKEL (reference sequence). Trimming took off 4 bases at V and 2 bases at J, with 11 bases between the two ends. CDR3 bases: TGTGCCAGCAGCCCCGGGACATCCAACACCGGGGAGCTGTTTTTT. It yields the protein CASSPGTSNTGELFF.

This clonotype has ten or more counts. The J gene is TRBJ2-7, the V gene TRBV6-1, with D unresolved. The CDR3 is 13 residues long. Germline CDR1 MNHNS, CDR2 SASEGT. V lost 0 bases, J lost 2 bases, and 5 bases lay in between. The CDR3 sequence is CASSEAAPYEQYF. The CDR3 DNA sequence: TGTGCCAGCAGTGAAGCGGCTCCCTACGAGCAGTACTTC.

This clonotype was counted at least ten times. This rearrangement joins TRBV20-1 to TRBJ1-5, with D possibly matching TRBD1 (5 bases). Per germline, CDR1 DFQATT and CDR2 SNEGSKA (reference sequence). The CDR3 runs to 14 residues. The germline V and J ends were trimmed by 0 bases and 0 bases, with 6 bases remaining between them. CDR3 loop: CSARDGGSNQPQHF. CDR3 nucleotides: TGCAGTGCTAGAGATGGGGGTAGCAATCAGCCCCAGCATTTT.

In this sample, this clonotype turned up many times. The genes are TRBV3-1 and TRBJ2-3; D remains unclear. The V gene lost 7 bases and the J gene lost 1 base, with 9 bases spanning the gap. This CDR3 comprises 13 residues. The germline gives CDR1 LGHDT, CDR2 YNNKEL (reference sequence). This CDR3 reads CASTFPGTDTQYF. The CDR3 region has the DNA TGTGCCAGCACCTTCCCCGGCACAGATACGCAGTATTTT.

This clonotype showed up many times. This chain joins TRBV15 and TRBJ2-5, with 7 nucleotides matching TRBD2. This CDR3 comprises 18 residues. Losses at the gene ends were 5 bases for V and 2 bases for J; bases not matched to a gene: 17. The germline gives CDR1 LNHNV, CDR2 YYDKDF (reference sequence). This CDR3 is CATSASGHGGRRQETQYF. CDR3 DNA sequence: TGTGCCACCAGCGCCTCAGGGCATGGCGGGAGAAGGCAAGAGACCCAGTACTTC.

This clonotype has more than one count but fewer than ten. The chain combines TRBV7-9 with TRBJ2-4, with a tentative D call TRBD1 (6 bases). Germline V CDR1 and CDR2: SEHNR, FQNEAQ (reference sequence). CDR3 length equals 14 residues. V was clipped by 3 bases and J by 3 bases, with 9 bases between them. This chain's CDR3 is CASSFSGVKNIQYF. Here the CDR3 DNA reads TGTGCCAGCAGCTTTTCAGGGGTCAAAAACATTCAGTACTTC.

This clonotype was observed at least ten times. The rearrangement links TRBV19 to TRBJ2-1; perhaps D is TRBD1 or TRBD2 (6 bases each). Germline V lookup: CDR1 LNHDA, CDR2 SQIVND (reference sequence). V lost 3 bases, J lost 5 bases, and 8 bases lay in between. The CDR3 extends over 13 amino acids. DNA for the CDR3: TGTGCCAGTAGTATTAGGGGGGACAATGAGCAGTTCTTC. Translated: CASSIRGDNEQFF. The full variable domain, rest sourced from reference TRBV19 and TRBJ2-1, is DGGITQSPKYLFRKEGQNVTLSCEQNLNHDAMYWYRQDPGQGLRLIYYSQIVNDFQKGDIAEGYSVSREKKESFPLTVTSAQKNPTAFYLCASSIRGDNEQFFGPGTRLTVL.

This clonotype was recorded many times. This rearrangement joins TRBV5-1 to TRBJ2-3; either TRBD1 or TRBD2 may fit D (6 bases each). In germline, CDR1 is SGHRS, CDR2 YFSETQ. The CDR3 runs 15 residues. V lost 0 bases and J lost 5, with 13 bases in between. As DNA, the CDR3 is TGCGCCAGCAGCTTGGAGGGGGGCCTTGGAGATACGCAGTATTTT. It encodes CASSLEGGLGDTQYF.

The chain employs TRBV13 and TRBJ2-5; 9 nucleotides line up with TRBD1. The CDR3 has 18 residues. Germline CDR1 PRHDT, CDR2 FYEKMQ (reference sequence). V shed 3 bases, J shed 5 bases, and the junction held 16 bases outside the gene matches. CDR3 DNA: TGTGCCAGCAGCTTGGGCGCCACAGGGACAGGGTCGACGGAGACCCAGTACTTC. This gives the protein CASSLGATGTGSTETQYF.

This clonotype was observed many times. The chain is built from TRBV28 and TRBJ2-4, with D possibly being TRBD1 (5 bases). Germline loops: CDR1 MDHEN, CDR2 SYDVKM. Trimming removed 6 bases from V and 0 bases from J, with 12 bases in between. The CDR3 contains 15 residues. The CDR3 protein is CASSLVDIAKNIQYF. In DNA form, the CDR3 reads TGTGCCAGCAGCCTTGTGGACATAGCCAAAAACATTCAGTACTTC.

This clonotype was counted many times. V and J are TRBV5-1 and TRBJ1-2; TRBD1 agrees at 12 bases. The CDR3 spans 15 residues. Germline V gene data show CDR1 as SGHRS and CDR2 as YFSETQ. J lost 7 bases, V lost 1 base, and 5 bases had no gene match. The DNA for the CDR3 is TGCGCCAGCAGCTTGTCCGGGACAGGGGGCTCTGGCTACACCTTC. Translating gives CASSLSGTGGSGYTF. The whole variable domain, remainder taken from reference TRBV5-1 and TRBJ1-2, is KAGVTQTPRYLIKTRGQQVTLSCSPISGHRSVSWYQQTPGQGLQFLFEYFSETQRNKGNFPGRFSGRQFSNSRSEMNVSTLELGDSALYLCASSLSGTGGSGYTFGSGTRLTVV.

The chain joins TRBV20-1 to TRBJ2-5; D is uncertain. Germline V CDR1 and CDR2: DFQATT, SNEGSKA (reference sequence). V was trimmed by 3 bases and J by 7 bases, leaving 9 bases between them. The CDR3 totals 11 residues. The CDR3 reads CSASLIGTQYF. CDR3 in DNA: TGCAGTGCTAGCCTGATAGGGACCCAGTACTTC.

The V call is TRBV6-2 or TRBV6-3, the J call TRBJ1-1; no reliable D call. This CDR3 comprises 13 residues. Trimming removed 2 bases from V and 8 bases from J, with 12 bases in between. Germline lookup yields CDR1 MNHEY and CDR2 SVGEGT. CDR3 in amino acids: CASSYLLGNEAFF. CDR3 nucleotides: TGTGCCAGCAGTTACCTCTTGGGAAACGAAGCTTTCTTT.